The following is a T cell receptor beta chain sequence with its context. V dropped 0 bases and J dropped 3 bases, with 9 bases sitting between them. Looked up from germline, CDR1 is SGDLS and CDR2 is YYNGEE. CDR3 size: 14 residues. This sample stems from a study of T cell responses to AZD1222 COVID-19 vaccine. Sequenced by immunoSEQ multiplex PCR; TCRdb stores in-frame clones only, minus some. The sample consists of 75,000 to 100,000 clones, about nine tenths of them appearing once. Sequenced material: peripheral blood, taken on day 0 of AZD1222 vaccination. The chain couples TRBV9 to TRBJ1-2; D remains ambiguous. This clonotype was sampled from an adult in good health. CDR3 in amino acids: CASSVDQWDYGYTF. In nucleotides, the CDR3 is TGTGCCAGCAGCGTAGACCAATGGGACTATGGCTACACCTTC.